This TCR beta chain was captured by sequencing in a study of response to subunit inactivated influenza vaccine. Ten or more counts support this clonotype. TCRdb re-analysed the RT-PCR reads in MiXCR, keeping a single row per CDR3 protein. The table shows under 200,000 distinct CDR3 sequences, with around 11% occurring only once. V dropped 2 bases and J dropped 1; count of bases not matched to a gene: 7. The CDR3 has 16 amino acids. Germline V lookup: CDR1 MDHEN, CDR2 SYDVKM. This sequence joins TRBV28 and TRBJ2-5; 7 positions agree with TRBD2. This receptor was obtained from a man between 45 and 75 years old who received an inactivated influenza vaccine. The sample here was CD8+ T cells sorted from PBMCs, taken about 24 months after vaccination. The CDR3: CASSLNWGEGQETQYF. DNA for the CDR3: TGTGCCAGCAGTTTAAATTGGGGGGAGGGCCAAGAGACCCAGTACTTC.